Listed here are 20 T cell receptor beta chains from one sample, sequenced in a study of cytomegalovirus exposure and HLA in healthy donors. The PCR had 60 Vbeta and 13 Jbeta primers. Sequenced by immunoSEQ multiplex PCR; TCRdb stores in-frame clones only, minus some. In the table there are about 130,000 clones, around 75% of which are singletons. The material sequenced was PBMCs. The receptors shown here come from a man younger than 40 in good health and CMV-seronegative.

This clone was picked up a small number of times. J is TRBJ2-3 and V is TRBV7-6, with 7 bases matching TRBD1. The J segment lost 7 bases and the V segment lost 5 bases, leaving 3 bases of the junction unmatched. Germline V CDR1 and CDR2: SGHVS, FNYEAQ. The CDR3 has 12 residues. Here the CDR3 reads CASSAQGNTQYF. The CDR3 DNA reads as TGTGCCAGCAGCGCACAGGGGAATACGCAGTATTTT.

The chain couples TRBV28 to TRBJ1-2, with a possible D match to TRBD1 (6 bases). The CDR3 is 13 amino acids. With 6 bases removed from V and 1 base from J, the gap between germline ends came to 9 bases. Germline assignment: CDR1 MDHEN and CDR2 SYDVKM. CDR3 loop: CASRKDSNYGYTF. The CDR3 DNA sequence: TGTGCCAGCAGGAAGGACAGTAACTATGGCTACACCTTC.

This sequence joins TRBV9 and TRBJ1-3; a weak D match, TRBD1 (5 bases). V was trimmed by 4 bases and J by 1 base, leaving 18 bases between them. This CDR3 contains 17 residues. Germline V lookup: CDR1 SGDLS, CDR2 YYNGEE. The CDR3 coding sequence is TGTGCCAGCAGCCCCCTGTCTAGGGGATCTTCTGGAAACACCATATATTTT. It codes for CASSPLSRGSSGNTIYF.

The CDR3 spells CASSAEGSGGYEQYF. The DNA for the CDR3 is TGTGCCAGCAGCGCCGAGGGTAGCGGGGGCTACGAGCAGTACTTC. This rearrangement joins TRBV9 to TRBJ2-7; TRBD2 matches at 9 bases. This CDR3 region has 15 residues. From germline, CDR1 is SGDLS and CDR2 YYNGEE. J was trimmed by 3 bases and V by 3 bases; bases with no gene match: 7.

The J gene is TRBJ2-7, the V gene TRBV30; no reliable D call. Germline-derived CDR1 and CDR2 are GTSNPN and SVGIG (reference sequence). The CDR3 consists of 13 residues. V was shortened by 2 bases and J by 6 bases, with 14 bases between the two germline ends. The CDR3 sequence: CAWSSEPTLEQYF. Written as DNA, the CDR3 is TGTGCCTGGAGTTCGGAGCCCACTCTCGAGCAGTACTTC.

The gene calls are TRBV7-2 and TRBJ1-4; D is ambiguous. The CDR3 contains 15 residues. Germline V gene sequence: CDR1 SGHTA, CDR2 FQGNSA. Trimming took 1 base from V and 0 from J, leaving 6 bases between them. CDR3 in amino acids: CASSLVAATNEKLFF. CDR3 in DNA: TGTGCCAGCAGCTTAGTGGCAGCAACTAATGAAAAACTGTTTTTT.

This chain's CDR3 is CASSPPSRVNEKLFF. The CDR3 coding sequence is TGTGCCAGCTCACCACCGAGCAGGGTCAATGAAAAACTGTTTTTT. This sequence joins TRBV18 and TRBJ1-4; D is possibly TRBD1 (5 bases). Trimming took 0 bases from V and 5 from J, leaving 10 bases between them. This CDR3 comprises 15 residues. Germline CDR1 is KGHSH and CDR2 is LQKENI.

This chain joins TRBV5-3 and TRBJ2-3; 7 bases are a match to TRBD2. TRBV5-3 is noted as an ORF with a role that remains uncertain. Losses at the gene ends were 4 bases for V and 0 bases for J; bases not matched to a gene: 8. This CDR3 region has 16 residues. This CDR3 reads CARSRRGRGSTDTQYF. DNA of the CDR3: TGTGCCAGAAGCCGAAGAGGGCGGGGGAGCACAGATACGCAGTATTTT.

This rearrangement joins TRBV30 to TRBJ1-5; D uncertain. The V gene's germline CDR1 is GTSNPN and CDR2 SVGIG (reference sequence). The CDR3 has 13 residues. V lost 0 bases to trimming and J lost 5 bases, with 8 bases between them. The CDR3 loop is CAWSVTSHQPQHF. The CDR3 region has the DNA TGTGCCTGGAGTGTAACAAGTCATCAGCCCCAGCATTTT.

This clone was observed a single time. The chain employs TRBV19 and TRBJ1-5; D gene uncertain. Germline V gene sequence: CDR1 LNHDA, CDR2 SQIVND (reference sequence). The ends were cut back, 6 bases at V and 5 bases at J, with 11 bases in the middle. This CDR3 is 13 amino acids long. This CDR3 reads CASSPGLDQPQHF. The DNA for the CDR3 is TGTGCCAGTAGCCCAGGACTGGATCAGCCCCAGCATTTT.

This chain uses TRBV30 with TRBJ2-5; no clear D. The J call may not be correct, given that the DNA end is closer to TRBJ2-7. This CDR3 contains 15 residues. The germline V gene has CDR1 GTSNPN and CDR2 SVGIG (reference sequence). CDR3 nucleotides: TGTGCCTGGAGCCGGAGTAATCGACTTCCCTACGAGCAGTACTTC. This sequence encodes CAWSRSNRLPYEQYF.

This chain connects TRBV29-1 to TRBJ2-7, with 16 bases lining up with TRBD2. V dropped 6 bases and J dropped 0; count of bases not matched to a gene: 5. Looked up from germline, CDR1 is SQVTM and CDR2 is ANQGSEA. This CDR3 is built from 16 residues. In DNA, the CDR3 is TGCAGCGTGGGGGGACTAGCGGGAGGGCCCTCCTACGAGCAGTACTTC. Protein: CSVGGLAGGPSYEQYF.

This clone was seen just once. The genes are TRBV28 and TRBJ2-7; tentatively, D is TRBD1 (6 bases). CDR3 length: 14 amino acids. CDR1 and CDR2 from the germline V gene are MDHEN and SYDVKM. The V end lost 7 bases, the J end lost 6 bases, and 19 bases lay between the germline ends. The CDR3 DNA is TGTGCCAGCACCCCTGGGACACACACGCTCGAGCAGTACTTC. Encoded protein: CASTPGTHTLEQYF.

The chain joins TRBV30 to TRBJ1-1; D unresolved. CDR1 GTSNPN and CDR2 SVGIG come from the germline V gene (reference sequence). CDR3 size: 14 residues. The V end was cut by 0 bases, the J end by 4 bases, with 12 bases between. The CDR3 DNA follows: TGTGCCTGGAGTGTAAAGATAGGAGTCACTGAAGCTTTCTTT. Translated, it gives CAWSVKIGVTEAFF.

The CDR3 loop reads CASSFRGASGNTIYF. CDR3 sequence (DNA): TGTGCCAGCAGCTTCCGGGGGGCGTCTGGAAACACCATATATTTT. The chain links TRBV7-2 to TRBJ1-3; D possibly corresponds to TRBD1 (6 bases). Trimming took off 3 bases at V and 1 base at J, with 10 bases between the two ends. Germline assignment: CDR1 SGHTA and CDR2 FQGNSA. The CDR3 is 15 amino acids.

J is TRBJ2-7 and V is TRBV30; TRBD1 matches 8 bases. There are 14 residues in the CDR3. The V gene's germline CDR1 is GTSNPN and CDR2 SVGIG (reference sequence). Losses at the gene ends were 4 bases for V and 4 bases for J; bases not matched to a gene: 9. DNA of the CDR3: TGTGCCTGGAATAGACAGGGGAGCCCTTACGAGCAGTACTTC. The encoded protein is CAWNRQGSPYEQYF.

The rearrangement links TRBV4-1 to TRBJ2-3, with 9 bases fitting TRBD2. The CDR3 is made up of 17 amino acids. Trimming removed 4 bases from V and 3 bases from J; junction bases left unmatched: 11. Germline V CDR1 and CDR2: MGHRA, YSYEKL. In nucleotides, the CDR3 is TGCGCCAGCAGCCCGGTCGGTAAGCGGGAGGCTACAGATACGCAGTATTTT. It translates to CASSPVGKREATDTQYF.

The V and J genes are TRBV6-5 and TRBJ2-1, with 7 bases aligning to TRBD1. The CDR3 spans 15 residues. Germline V gives CDR1 MNHEY, CDR2 SVGAGI. V was clipped by 5 bases and J by 6 bases; unmatched bases: 10. The CDR3 loop reads CASSMGQPLFNEQFF. CDR3 bases: TGTGCCAGCAGTATGGGACAGCCACTATTCAATGAGCAGTTCTTC.

Only one count was recorded for this clone. The chain is built from TRBV12-2 and TRBJ2-5; the table's D call, TRBD2, has no DNA check behind it. TRBV12-2 is assigned pseudogene status. The CDR3 runs to 19 residues. CDR3 DNA: TGTGCAAGTCGCTTAACACGAGGAGCCGGGGTGGGTTACGGCGGGACCCAGTACTTC. Protein sequence: CASRLTRGAGVGYGGTQYF.

The chain has TRBV5-5 and TRBJ1-5; 9 nucleotides align to TRBD1. The germline V gene encodes CDR1 SGHKS and CDR2 YYEKEE (reference sequence). The ends lost 4 bases at V and 1 base at J; junction bases unmatched: 9. This CDR3 has 17 residues. The CDR3 DNA is TGTGCCAGCAGCACATATCCGGGACAGGGAAGCAATCAGCCCCAGCATTTT. It specifies CASSTYPGQGSNQPQHF.